Below are 18 T cell receptor beta chains sequenced from a single sample in a study of blood T cell repertoires in COVID-19. Sequencing was performed with immunoSEQ multiplex PCR; in TCRdb, only in-frame clones are kept and a portion is missing. Among about 27,000 clones listed, more than 80% were seen once. Sequenced sample: peripheral blood. The receptors stem from an elderly woman with acute or convalescent COVID-19.

The chain uses TRBV7-7 and TRBJ2-1; TRBD2 might be the D (6 bases). The CDR3 extends over 15 amino acids. V lost 5 bases and J 2 bases, leaving 13 bases between the germline ends. Germline CDR1 reads SSHAT; CDR2 reads FNYEAQ (reference sequence). CDR3: CASSPAGTAYNEQFF. In nucleotides, the CDR3 is TGTGCCAGCAGCCCAGCCGGGACTGCCTACAATGAGCAGTTCTTC.

This clone has a handful of counts. The rearrangement links TRBV28 to TRBJ2-7; TRBD1 might be the D (5 bases). This CDR3 spans 14 amino acids. Germline V gene sequence: CDR1 MDHEN, CDR2 SYDVKM. V gave up 7 bases and J gave up 0 bases, with 13 bases separating them. The CDR3 coding sequence is TGTGCCAGCACCCGACAGTCGCTCTCCTACGAGCAGTACTTC. Encoded protein: CASTRQSLSYEQYF.

The rearrangement links TRBV7-9 to TRBJ2-7, with D perhaps TRBD1 (5 bases). Germline CDR1 and CDR2: SEHNR and FQNEAQ (reference sequence). The V gene lost 3 bases and the J gene lost 0 bases, with 12 bases spanning the gap. The CDR3 is made up of 15 amino acids. Written as DNA, the CDR3 is TGTGCCAGCAGCTTCAGCCAGGGCTTCTCCTACGAGCAGTACTTC. Its protein product is CASSFSQGFSYEQYF.

The gene calls are TRBV29-1 and TRBJ1-5; D is ambiguous. The CDR3 has 12 amino acids. V shed 6 bases and J shed 2 bases, with 8 bases lying between them. Germline CDR1 SQVTM, CDR2 ANQGSEA. The CDR3 DNA is TGCAGCGTGGCCTTTGGCAATCAGCCCCAGCATTTT. It translates to CSVAFGNQPQHF.

The V gene is TRBV28, the J gene TRBJ2-2, with D perhaps TRBD2 (5 bases). Per germline, CDR1 MDHEN and CDR2 SYDVKM. V lost 1 base and J lost 0, with 15 bases in between. The CDR3 spans 18 residues. This chain's CDR3 is CASSLLSDYVANTGELFF. The CDR3 nucleotides read TGTGCCAGCAGTTTATTAAGCGACTATGTCGCGAACACCGGGGAGCTGTTTTTT.

The V call is TRBV10-3, the J call TRBJ2-1; 8 bases fit TRBD1. The CDR3 is 15 amino acids. The junction had 5 bases not matched to a gene; V was cut back by 7 bases and J by 0 bases. CDR1 ENHRY and CDR2 SYGVKD come from the germline V gene. CDR3 loop: CAITPGGGSYNEQFF. CDR3 DNA sequence: TGTGCCATCACACCAGGGGGCGGCTCCTACAATGAGCAGTTCTTC.

The chain carries TRBV9 and TRBJ2-3; 7 bases line up with TRBD2. With V trimmed by 1 base and J by 5 bases, 4 bases remained unmatched. The CDR3 sequence is 14 residues long. CDR1 is SGDLS and CDR2 is YYNGEE in the germline V gene. CDR3 protein: CASSVLAALDTQYF. Here the CDR3 DNA reads TGTGCCAGCAGCGTACTAGCGGCCTTAGATACGCAGTATTTT.

CDR3 amino acids: CATRRGSSGLNTGELFF. DNA of the CDR3: TGTGCCACCCGCCGAGGGTCTAGCGGGCTAAACACCGGGGAGCTGTTTTTT. This rearrangement joins TRBV27 to TRBJ2-2; 8 bases align to TRBD2. CDR1 and CDR2 (germline): MNHEY, SMNVEV (reference sequence). The CDR3 sequence is 17 residues long. The V gene end was trimmed by 10 bases and the J gene end by 2 bases; junction bases not matched to a gene: 15.

This chain links TRBV24-1 with TRBJ2-5; 8 bases match TRBD1. This CDR3 comprises 16 residues. V was clipped by 11 bases and J by 1 base; unmatched bases: 14. Germline loops: CDR1 KGHDR, CDR2 SFDVKD. The CDR3 is CANLSLHRGSQETQYF. The CDR3 DNA follows: TGTGCCAACCTCTCGTTGCACAGGGGGTCCCAAGAGACCCAGTACTTC.

The chain recombines TRBV7-8 with TRBJ2-2; 8 bases line up with TRBD1. This CDR3 has 15 amino acids. V was clipped by 4 bases and J by 4 bases; unmatched bases: 5. In germline, CDR1 is SGHVS, CDR2 FQNEAQ. The CDR3 sequence: CASSSRDRTTGELFF. The CDR3 nucleotides are TGTGCCAGCAGCTCCCGGGACAGGACCACCGGGGAGCTGTTTTTT.

The CDR3 coding sequence is TGTGCCAGCAGGGGGACAGGGGTCTACACTGAAGCTTTCTTT. The encoded protein is CASRGTGVYTEAFF. The chain is built from TRBV6-5 and TRBJ1-1, with 10 bases fitting TRBD1. Germline CDR1 is MNHEY and CDR2 is SVGAGI. This CDR3 has 14 residues. Losses at the gene ends were 6 bases for V and 3 bases for J; bases not matched to a gene: 4.

This clone was seen more than once but under ten times. This chain links TRBV4-2 with TRBJ2-3, with a possible D match to TRBD2 (7 bases). The germline gives CDR1 LGHNA, CDR2 YNFKEQ. The CDR3 spans 16 residues. V lost 3 bases, J lost 3 bases, and 16 bases lay in between. CDR3 loop: CASSHRTGGWTDTQYF. The CDR3 DNA sequence: TGTGCCAGCAGCCACCGAACGGGGGGCTGGACAGATACGCAGTATTTT.

Written as DNA, the CDR3 is TGTGCCAGCAGACCTCTAGCGGGGGGGCTGAATGAGCAGTTCTTC. Amino acid sequence: CASRPLAGGLNEQFF. The chain combines TRBV28 with TRBJ2-1; the match to TRBD2 covers 12 bases. J was trimmed by 7 bases and V by 6 bases; bases with no gene match: 7. The V gene's germline CDR1 is MDHEN and CDR2 SYDVKM. This CDR3 is 15 amino acids long.

The sample holds one count of this clone. The chain recombines TRBV5-4 with TRBJ2-5, with TRBD1 matching 7 bases. Per the germline V gene, CDR1 is SGHNT and CDR2 is YYREEE (reference sequence). This CDR3 comprises 15 residues. V trimming: 4 bases; J trimming: 3 bases; junction bases outside the gene matches: 9. In nucleotides, the CDR3 is TGTGCCAGCAGCCAGCAACAGGGGAGCGAAGAGACCCAGTACTTC. This translates into CASSQQQGSEETQYF.

The V and J genes are TRBV5-1 and TRBJ1-2, with unresolved D. The CDR3 has 13 amino acids. The germline V gene has CDR1 SGHRS and CDR2 YFSETQ. The V end was cut by 0 bases, the J end by 4 bases, with 7 bases between. CDR3 DNA: TGCGCCAGCAGCTTGGGTCTTATCTATGGCTACACCTTC. Its protein is CASSLGLIYGYTF.

V and J are TRBV30 and TRBJ1-1; no firm D call. The germline gives CDR1 GTSNPN, CDR2 SVGIG (reference sequence). V lost 0 bases and J 8 bases, leaving 7 bases between the germline ends. The length of the CDR3 is 11 residues. CDR3 region: CAWSVAREAFF. The CDR3 nucleotides are TGTGCCTGGAGTGTAGCCCGGGAAGCTTTCTTT.

The rearrangement joins TRBV4-1 to TRBJ2-3; D unclear. The CDR3 runs 16 residues. V was clipped by 0 bases and J by 1 base, with 11 bases between them. Looked up from germline, CDR1 is MGHRA and CDR2 is YSYEKL. CDR3 in DNA: TGCGCCAGCAGCCAAGAGCCCGGCCTAGGCACAGATACGCAGTATTTT. This translates into CASSQEPGLGTDTQYF.

The V gene is TRBV7-6, the J gene TRBJ2-2; maybe TRBD2 (6 bases). Trimming shortened V by 5 bases and J by 6 bases, and 19 bases separated the two germline ends. This CDR3 spans 16 amino acids. CDR1 SGHVS and CDR2 FNYEAQ come from the germline V gene. CDR3 in amino acids: CASSPNRDFYSGELFF. The CDR3 DNA reads as TGTGCCAGCAGCCCTAACCGGGACTTCTACTCCGGGGAGCTGTTTTTT.